These 31 T cell receptor beta chains share one sample of origin, sequenced in a study of monozygotic twins with inflammatory bowel disease. TCRdb re-called the 5' RACE reads; one entry per CDR3 protein, DNA not given. The sample includes about 450,000 distinct CDR3 sequences. The sequencing input was blood. The receptors come from a human donor with ulcerative colitis or Crohn's disease, or a healthy co-twin of an affected twin (not recorded which).

The chain joins TRBV19 to TRBJ1-5; TCRdb proposes TRBD1, but this gene call is untestable without DNA. Per germline, CDR1 LNHDA and CDR2 SQIVND (reference sequence). The CDR3 is 17 residues long. CDR3 protein: CASSITGGAYSNQPQHF.

The J gene is TRBJ1-4, the V gene TRBV20-1; TCRdb's assignment of TRBD1 cannot be checked, as there is no DNA. The germline CDR1 and CDR2 sequences are DFQATT and SNEGSKA (reference sequence). The CDR3 is made up of 13 amino acids. The CDR3 region is CSALQGDGEKLFF.

CDR3 residues: CSLRDRGSDRNQPQHF. The rearrangement joins TRBV20-1 to TRBJ1-5; TCRdb designates TRBD1, a call that cannot be tested without DNA. There are 16 residues in the CDR3. Germline V gene data show CDR1 as DFQATT and CDR2 as SNEGSKA (reference sequence).

The genes are TRBV27 and TRBJ2-7; TCRdb returns TRBD1, unconfirmable since there is no DNA. The CDR3 covers 15 residues. Germline assignment: CDR1 MNHEY and CDR2 SMNVEV (reference sequence). The CDR3 is CASSSLDRGLYEQYF.

The genes are TRBV5-1 and TRBJ2-7; checking the TCRdb D call of TRBD2 is not possible without DNA. Looked up from germline, CDR1 is SGHRS and CDR2 is YFSETQ. This CDR3 spans 14 amino acids. The CDR3 sequence: CASSFDGGAYEQYF. The full variable domain, in which reference TRBV5-1 and TRBJ2-7 provide the parts outside the CDR3, is KAGVTQTPRYLIKTRGQQVTLSCSPISGHRSVSWYQQTPGQGLQFLFEYFSETQRNKGNFPGRFSGRQFSNSRSEMNVSTLELGDSALYLCASSFDGGAYEQYFGPGTRLTVT.

V and J are TRBV4-2 and TRBJ2-7; TCRdb indicates TRBD1, and absent DNA this call remains unverified. Per the germline V gene, CDR1 is LGHNA and CDR2 is YNFKEQ. The CDR3 extends over 13 amino acids. The CDR3 loop is CASSQPPGDEQYF.

The rearrangement links TRBV6-5 to TRBJ2-3. This CDR3 is 16 amino acids long. Germline V gives CDR1 MNHEY, CDR2 SVGAGI. The CDR3: CASSYSSFRYTDTQYF.

The V and J genes are TRBV18 and TRBJ2-7. The CDR3 extends over 13 amino acids. The germline gives CDR1 KGHSH, CDR2 LQKENI. The CDR3 loop reads CASSPAGAYEQYF.

The V call is TRBV5-6, the J call TRBJ2-2; TCRdb reports TRBD1, a call that lacks DNA to check it against. This CDR3 comprises 15 residues. Germline V gene lookup returns CDR1 SGHDT and CDR2 YYEEEE. CDR3 sequence reads: CASSRDRLNTGELFF. The full variable domain, rest sourced from reference TRBV5-6 and TRBJ2-2, is DAGVTQSPTHLIKTRGQQVTLRCSPKSGHDTVSWYQQALGQGPQFIFQYYEEEERQRGNFPDRFSGHQFPNYSSELNVNALLLGDSALYLCASSRDRLNTGELFFGEGSRLTVL.

J is TRBJ2-1 and V is TRBV12-3 or TRBV12-4; TCRdb reports TRBD2, a call that lacks DNA to check it against. The CDR3 runs to 15 residues. CDR3 loop: CASSLARRAYNEQFF.

V usage is TRBV6-1 and J usage is TRBJ1-6. CDR3 length: 15 residues. Germline V gene sequence: CDR1 MNHNS, CDR2 SASEGT. CDR3 region: CASSLAGSYNSPLHF.

This sequence joins TRBV6-2 or TRBV6-3 and TRBJ1-1; TCRdb picks TRBD1, but there is no DNA to check that call. There are 13 residues in the CDR3. Germline lookup yields CDR1 MNHEY and CDR2 SVGEGT. CDR3 loop: CASDEGIGAEAFF.

V usage is TRBV5-6 and J usage is TRBJ2-1; TCRdb returns TRBD2, unconfirmable since there is no DNA. The CDR3 totals 16 residues. Per the germline V gene, CDR1 is SGHDT and CDR2 is YYEEEE. The CDR3 sequence: CASSLSGGGAYNEQFF.

The chain couples TRBV10-3 to TRBJ1-1. CDR3 length: 12 residues. CDR1 ENHRY and CDR2 SYGVKD come from the germline V gene. CDR3 protein: CAISDGGGTAFF.

The genes are TRBV4-2 and TRBJ1-1. The CDR3 is made up of 16 amino acids. Germline V lookup: CDR1 LGHNA, CDR2 YNFKEQ. The CDR3 spells CASSQDPWGGSTEAFF.

This CDR3 reads CASSLSAGQETQYF. V usage is TRBV5-6 and J usage is TRBJ2-5. CDR3 size: 14 residues. The germline V gene has CDR1 SGHDT and CDR2 YYEEEE. Combining the CDR3 with reference TRBV5-6 and TRBJ2-5 gives the whole variable domain DAGVTQSPTHLIKTRGQQVTLRCSPKSGHDTVSWYQQALGQGPQFIFQYYEEEERQRGNFPDRFSGHQFPNYSSELNVNALLLGDSALYLCASSLSAGQETQYFGPGTRLLVL.

The chain links TRBV6-1 to TRBJ2-3; no DNA is available, so the TRBD1 call from TCRdb remains unchecked. The length of the CDR3 is 15 residues. The germline V gene encodes CDR1 MNHNS and CDR2 SASEGT. The CDR3 spells CASSQRTGRTDTQYF.

The rearrangement joins TRBV2 to TRBJ2-7; the D call of TRBD1 rests on TCRdb alone, since no DNA is present to check it. Germline CDR1 SNHLY, CDR2 FYNNEI. This CDR3 is built from 14 residues. This CDR3 is CASSQGALSLEQYF.

The J gene is TRBJ2-3, the V gene TRBV11-1; TCRdb outputs TRBD1, but without DNA this stays unchecked. Germline V lookup: CDR1 SGHAT, CDR2 FQDESV (reference sequence). There are 20 residues in the CDR3. CDR3: CASSLGSFRTGGASSDTQYF.

V gene TRBV5-1 combines with J gene TRBJ2-3; TCRdb indicates TRBD2, and absent DNA this call remains unverified. Germline V gene sequence: CDR1 SGHRS, CDR2 YFSETQ. This CDR3 comprises 16 residues. CDR3 protein: CASSLLAGASTDTQYF.

The chain combines TRBV29-1 with TRBJ1-1. Germline V lookup: CDR1 SQVTM, CDR2 ANQGSEA. The CDR3 sequence is 14 residues long. The CDR3 sequence is CSVEVLRNDTEAFF.

V gene TRBV19 combines with J gene TRBJ1-2. The CDR3 totals 16 residues. Germline V lookup: CDR1 LNHDA, CDR2 SQIVND (reference sequence). This CDR3 reads CASSIGQAKRHYGYTF.

V is TRBV12-3 or TRBV12-4 and J is TRBJ2-2; TCRdb outputs TRBD2, but without DNA this stays unchecked. The CDR3 sequence is 18 residues long. This CDR3 reads CASSHFLGLGGGTGELFF.

This chain links TRBV11-2 with TRBJ1-1. The CDR3 consists of 15 residues. Per germline, CDR1 SGHAT and CDR2 FQNNGV. This CDR3 reads CASSLAGVSLTEAFF.

V usage is TRBV11-2 and J usage is TRBJ2-6; TCRdb lists TRBD1, though no DNA is available to test this call. The CDR3 length is 18 residues. Germline-derived CDR1 and CDR2 are SGHAT and FQNNGV. CDR3 loop: CASIPRGAGVTGANVLTF.

This sequence joins TRBV28 and TRBJ2-2; the D call from TCRdb, TRBD2, cannot be confirmed without DNA. This CDR3 spans 13 amino acids. CDR1 is MDHEN, CDR2 SYDVKM, per germline. Here the CDR3 reads CGRRAKNTGELFF.

The chain uses TRBV14 and TRBJ1-2; TCRdb's assignment of TRBD1 cannot be checked, as there is no DNA. Germline CDR1 and CDR2: SGHDN and FVKESK. CDR3 length equals 12 residues. The CDR3 loop is CASSHSGWGYTF.

The chain employs TRBV19 and TRBJ2-1; the TCRdb D gene call, TRBD2, has no DNA to confirm it. CDR1 is LNHDA, CDR2 SQIVND, per germline (reference sequence). This CDR3 has 17 amino acids. This chain's CDR3 is CASTGTSGNRLYNEQFF.

This CDR3 reads CASSQPGEGGLYNEQFF. The genes are TRBV4-2 and TRBJ2-1; TCRdb selects TRBD1, and the lack of DNA leaves this call unchecked. The germline V gene has CDR1 LGHNA and CDR2 YNFKEQ. CDR3 length equals 17 residues.

The chain couples TRBV29-1 to TRBJ2-3; the TRBD1 assignment by TCRdb is unverifiable without DNA. Germline assignment: CDR1 SQVTM and CDR2 ANQGSEA. The CDR3 length is 14 residues. CDR3 in amino acids: CSVVGTGGTDTQYF.

The chain links TRBV7-2 to TRBJ2-7. CDR1 SGHTA and CDR2 FQGNSA come from the germline V gene. The CDR3 runs 16 residues. The CDR3 loop reads CASSLDGGRKSYEQYF.